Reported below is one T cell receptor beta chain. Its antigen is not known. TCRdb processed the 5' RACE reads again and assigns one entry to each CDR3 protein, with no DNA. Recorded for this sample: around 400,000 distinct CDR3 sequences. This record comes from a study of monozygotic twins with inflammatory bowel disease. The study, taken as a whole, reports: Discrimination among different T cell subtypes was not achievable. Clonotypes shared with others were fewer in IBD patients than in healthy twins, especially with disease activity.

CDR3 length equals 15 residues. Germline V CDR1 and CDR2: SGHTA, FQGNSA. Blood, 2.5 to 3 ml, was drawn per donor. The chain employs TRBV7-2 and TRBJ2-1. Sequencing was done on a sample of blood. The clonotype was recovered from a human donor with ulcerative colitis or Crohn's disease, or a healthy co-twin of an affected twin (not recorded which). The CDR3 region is CASSLYQLRANEQFF.